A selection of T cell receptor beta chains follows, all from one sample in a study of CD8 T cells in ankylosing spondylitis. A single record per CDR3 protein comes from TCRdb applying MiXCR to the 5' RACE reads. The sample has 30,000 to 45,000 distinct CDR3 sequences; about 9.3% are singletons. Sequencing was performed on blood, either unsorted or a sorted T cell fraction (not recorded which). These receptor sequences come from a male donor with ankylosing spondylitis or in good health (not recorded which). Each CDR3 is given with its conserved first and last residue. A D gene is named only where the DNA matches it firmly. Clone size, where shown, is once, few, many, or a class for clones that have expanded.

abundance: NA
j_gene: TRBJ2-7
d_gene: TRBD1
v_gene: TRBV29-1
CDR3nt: TGCAGCGTTTTGACAGGGACACCTGAGCAGTACTTC
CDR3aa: CSVLTGTPEQYF

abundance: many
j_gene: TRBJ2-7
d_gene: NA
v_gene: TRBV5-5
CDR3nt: TGTGCCAGCTCAACGTCTGGGGGGGGCGGCGCCGAGCAGTACTTC
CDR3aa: CASSTSGGGGAEQYF

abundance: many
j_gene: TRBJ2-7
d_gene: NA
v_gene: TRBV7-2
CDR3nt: TGTGCCAGCAGCTTAGTAGGACAAAGCTCCTACGAGCAGTACTTC
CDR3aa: CASSLVGQSSYEQYF

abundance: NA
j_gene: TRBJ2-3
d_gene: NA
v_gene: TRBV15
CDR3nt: TGTGCCACCAGCAGCTCTACCGATACGCAGTATTTT
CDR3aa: CATSSSTDTQYF

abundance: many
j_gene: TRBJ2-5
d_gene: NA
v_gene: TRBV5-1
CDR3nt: TGCGCCAGCAGGGGGGAGACCCAGTACTTC
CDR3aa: CASRGETQYF

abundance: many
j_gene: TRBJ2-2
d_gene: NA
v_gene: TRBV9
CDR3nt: TGTGCCAGCAGCGTAGGGCCGACGAACACCGGGGAGCTGTTTTTT
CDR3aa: CASSVGPTNTGELFF

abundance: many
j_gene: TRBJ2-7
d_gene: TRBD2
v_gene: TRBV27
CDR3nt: TGTGCCAGCAAGCCCGGGGGGTTTGTCGAGCAGTACTTC
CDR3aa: CASKPGGFVEQYF

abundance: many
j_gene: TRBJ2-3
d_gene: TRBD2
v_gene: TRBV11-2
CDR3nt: TGTGCCAGCAGCTTTACTAGCGGGAGGTCGGCAGATACGCAGTATTTT
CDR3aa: CASSFTSGRSADTQYF

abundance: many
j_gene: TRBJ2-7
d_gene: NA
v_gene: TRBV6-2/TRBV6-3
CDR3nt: TGTGCCAGCAGCTCCTACTACGAGCAGTACTTC
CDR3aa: CASSSYYEQYF

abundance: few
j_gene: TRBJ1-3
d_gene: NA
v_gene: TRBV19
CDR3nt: TGTGCCATCCGCGACGACATAGGAGCTGGAAACACCATATATTTT
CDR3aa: CAIRDDIGAGNTIYF

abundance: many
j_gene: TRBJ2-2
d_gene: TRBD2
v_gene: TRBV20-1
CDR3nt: TGCAGTGCTAGAGACCTAGCGGGAGGATTTCGGGAGCTGTTTTTT
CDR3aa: CSARDLAGGFRELFF

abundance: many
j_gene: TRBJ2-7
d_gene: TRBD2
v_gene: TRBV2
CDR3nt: TGTGCCAGCAGCAAACTAGCGGCGGTATCCTACGAGCAGTACTTC
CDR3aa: CASSKLAAVSYEQYF

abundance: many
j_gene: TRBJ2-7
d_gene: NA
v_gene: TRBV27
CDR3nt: TGTGCCAGCAGGCGATCCTCAGGGGCGGGAGCCCATGAGCAGTACTTC
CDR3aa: CASRRSSGAGAHEQYF

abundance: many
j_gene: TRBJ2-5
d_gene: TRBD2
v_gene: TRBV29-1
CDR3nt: TGCAGCGTTCGTCCCGGGGGGTCGGGGGAGACCCAGTACTTC
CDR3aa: CSVRPGGSGETQYF

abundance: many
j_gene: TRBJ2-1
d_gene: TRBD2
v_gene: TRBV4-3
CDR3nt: TGCGCCAGCAGCCTTCGACCCTCACTAGCGGGAGTGACAAATGAGCAGTTCTTC
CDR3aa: CASSLRPSLAGVTNEQFF

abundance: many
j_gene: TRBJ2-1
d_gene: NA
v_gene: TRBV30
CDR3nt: TGTGCCTGGAGTGCCCACCATGAGCAGTTCTTC
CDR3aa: CAWSAHHEQFF